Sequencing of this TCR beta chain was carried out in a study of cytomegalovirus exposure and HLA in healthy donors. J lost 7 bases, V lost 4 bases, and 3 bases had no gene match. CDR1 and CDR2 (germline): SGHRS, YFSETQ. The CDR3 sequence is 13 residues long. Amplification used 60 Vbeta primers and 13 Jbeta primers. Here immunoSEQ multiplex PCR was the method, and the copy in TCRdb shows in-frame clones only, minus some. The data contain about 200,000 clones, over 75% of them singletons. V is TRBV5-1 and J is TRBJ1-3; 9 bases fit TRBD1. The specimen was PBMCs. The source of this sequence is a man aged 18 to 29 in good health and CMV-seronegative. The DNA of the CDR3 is TGCGCCAGCAGCCCTGACAGGGGGAACACCATATATTTT. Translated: CASSPDRGNTIYF. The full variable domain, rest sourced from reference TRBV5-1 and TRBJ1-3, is KAGVTQTPRYLIKTRGQQVTLSCSPISGHRSVSWYQQTPGQGLQFLFEYFSETQRNKGNFPGRFSGRQFSNSRSEMNVSTLELGDSALYLCASSPDRGNTIYFGEGSWLTVV.